The TCR beta chain described here comes from a study of cytomegalovirus exposure and HLA in healthy donors. Regarding the study as a whole: There were some V segments, including TRBV6-2 and TRBV6-3, excluded as indistinguishable. Common viral pathogens seemed, in a later analysis, to connect with several of the most significant clusters. A later analysis linked a missense DCLRE1C variant to TCR beta V- and J-gene trimming. About 87% or about 30% of the time was how often most TCR beta V segments were productive, according to an earlier analysis.

The study ran its PCR with 60 Vbeta and 13 Jbeta primers. Profiled with immunoSEQ multiplex PCR; TCRdb holds only in-frame clones, not every one. Found here are about 250,000 clones, just over 70% of them singletons; the top ten hold 2% to 2.5%. Note on this clone: Its target is not known.

The CDR3 consists of 13 residues. Trimming took off 5 bases at V and 5 bases at J, with 12 bases between the two ends. Germline loops: CDR1 SEHNR, CDR2 FQNEAQ (reference sequence). The chain links TRBV7-9 to TRBJ1-1, with D perhaps TRBD1 (6 bases). Specimen: PBMCs. The receptor was derived from a female donor in good health and CMV-seronegative. The CDR3 nucleotides are TGTGCCAGCAGCACCACAGGGTTTACTGAAGCTTTCTTT. Protein: CASSTTGFTEAFF.